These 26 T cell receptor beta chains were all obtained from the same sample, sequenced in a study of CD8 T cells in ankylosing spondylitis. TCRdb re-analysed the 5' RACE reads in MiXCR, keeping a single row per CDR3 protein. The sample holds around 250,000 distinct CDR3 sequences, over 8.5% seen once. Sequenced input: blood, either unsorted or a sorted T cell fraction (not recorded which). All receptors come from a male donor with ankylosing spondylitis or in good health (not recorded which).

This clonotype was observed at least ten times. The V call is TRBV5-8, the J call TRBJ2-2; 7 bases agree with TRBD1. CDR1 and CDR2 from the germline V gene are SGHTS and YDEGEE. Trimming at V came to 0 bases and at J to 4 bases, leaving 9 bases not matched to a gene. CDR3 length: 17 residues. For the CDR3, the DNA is TGTGCCAGCAGCTTGGGTGTTGCAGGGGGTGTCACCGGGGAGCTGTTTTTT. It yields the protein CASSLGVAGGVTGELFF. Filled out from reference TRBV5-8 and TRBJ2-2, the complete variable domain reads EAGVTQSPTHLIKTRGQQATLRCSPISGHTSVYWYQQALGLGLQFLLWYDEGEERNRGNFPPRFSGRQFPNYSSELNVNALELEDSALYLCASSLGVAGGVTGELFFGEGSRLTVL.

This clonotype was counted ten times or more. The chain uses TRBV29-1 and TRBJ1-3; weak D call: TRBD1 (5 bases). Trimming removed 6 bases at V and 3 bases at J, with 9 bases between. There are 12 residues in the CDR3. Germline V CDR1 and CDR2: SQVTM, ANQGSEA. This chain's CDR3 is CSVGHNGNTIYF. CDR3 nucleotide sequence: TGCAGCGTCGGACACAATGGAAACACCATATATTTT.

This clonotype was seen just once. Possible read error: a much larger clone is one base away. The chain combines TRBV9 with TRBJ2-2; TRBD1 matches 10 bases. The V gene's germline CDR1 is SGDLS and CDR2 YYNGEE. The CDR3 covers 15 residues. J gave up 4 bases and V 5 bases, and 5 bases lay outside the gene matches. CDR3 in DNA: TGTGCCAGCAGGCCCGGACAGGGGGGCACCGGGGAGCTGTTTTTT. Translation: CASRPGQGGTGELFF.

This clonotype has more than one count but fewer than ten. The CDR3 nucleotides read TGCAGCGTTGGTGGTCCCTATGGCTACACCTTC. Residues: CSVGGPYGYTF. The chain links TRBV29-1 to TRBJ1-2; D is ambiguous. Germline CDR1 is SQVTM and CDR2 is ANQGSEA. The CDR3 is made up of 11 amino acids. The V end was cut by 4 bases, the J end by 4 bases, with 7 bases between.

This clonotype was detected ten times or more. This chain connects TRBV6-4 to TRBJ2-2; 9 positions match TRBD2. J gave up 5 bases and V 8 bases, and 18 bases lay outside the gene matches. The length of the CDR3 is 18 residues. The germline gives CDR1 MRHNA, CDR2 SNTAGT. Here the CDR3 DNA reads TGTGCCAGCCGGAACGACGGCGGGGGGGCCGAGGGTACCGGGGAGCTGTTTTTT. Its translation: CASRNDGGGAEGTGELFF.

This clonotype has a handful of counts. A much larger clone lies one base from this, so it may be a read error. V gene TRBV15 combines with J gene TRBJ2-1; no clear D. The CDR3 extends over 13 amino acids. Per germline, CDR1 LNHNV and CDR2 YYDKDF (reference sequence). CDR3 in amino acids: CAISPRPLREQFF. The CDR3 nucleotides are TGTGCCATCAGCCCCCGGCCCTTGAGGGAGCAGTTCTTC.

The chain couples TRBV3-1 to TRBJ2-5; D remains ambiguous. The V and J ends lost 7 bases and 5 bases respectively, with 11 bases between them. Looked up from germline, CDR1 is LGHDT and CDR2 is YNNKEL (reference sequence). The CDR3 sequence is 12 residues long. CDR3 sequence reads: CASNGLKETQYF. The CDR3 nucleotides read TGTGCCAGCAATGGCCTCAAGGAGACCCAGTACTTC.

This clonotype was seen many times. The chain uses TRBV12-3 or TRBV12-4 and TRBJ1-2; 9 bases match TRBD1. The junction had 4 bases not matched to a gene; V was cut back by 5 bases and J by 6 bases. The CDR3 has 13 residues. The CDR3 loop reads CASSPGTGNGYTF. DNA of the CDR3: TGTGCCAGCAGTCCCGGGACAGGGAATGGCTACACCTTC.

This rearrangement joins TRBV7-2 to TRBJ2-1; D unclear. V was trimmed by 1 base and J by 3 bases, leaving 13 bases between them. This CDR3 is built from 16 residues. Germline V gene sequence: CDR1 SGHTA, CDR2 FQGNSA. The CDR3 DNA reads TGTGCCAGCAGCTTAGGCTATCTAGTCTGCTACAATGAGCAGTTCTTC. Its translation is CASSLGYLVCYNEQFF.

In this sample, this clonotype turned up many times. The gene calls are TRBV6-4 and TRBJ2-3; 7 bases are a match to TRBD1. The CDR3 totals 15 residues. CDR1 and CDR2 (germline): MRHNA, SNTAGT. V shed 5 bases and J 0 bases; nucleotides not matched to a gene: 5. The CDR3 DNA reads TGTGCCAGCAGTACATCACAGGGGAGCACAGATACGCAGTATTTT. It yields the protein CASSTSQGSTDTQYF.

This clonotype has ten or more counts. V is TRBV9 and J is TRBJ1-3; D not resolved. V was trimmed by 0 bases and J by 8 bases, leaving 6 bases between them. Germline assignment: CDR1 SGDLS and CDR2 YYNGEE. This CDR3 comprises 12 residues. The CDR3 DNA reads TGTGCCAGCAGCGTAGGGGGAGACACCATATATTTT. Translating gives CASSVGGDTIYF.

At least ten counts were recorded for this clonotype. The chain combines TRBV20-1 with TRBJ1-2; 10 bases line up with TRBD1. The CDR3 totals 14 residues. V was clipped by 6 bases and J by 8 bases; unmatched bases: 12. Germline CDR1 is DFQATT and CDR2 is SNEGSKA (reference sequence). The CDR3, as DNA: TGCAGTGCCACGGACAGGGGGTTATCGAGGGGCTACACCTTC. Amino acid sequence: CSATDRGLSRGYTF.

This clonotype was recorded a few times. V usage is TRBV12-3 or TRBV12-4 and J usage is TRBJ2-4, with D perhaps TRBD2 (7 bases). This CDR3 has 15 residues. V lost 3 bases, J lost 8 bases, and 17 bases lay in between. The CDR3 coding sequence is TGTGCCAGCAGTTTCGGGGGGCCGCTTGAGGACATTCAGTACTTC. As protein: CASSFGGPLEDIQYF.

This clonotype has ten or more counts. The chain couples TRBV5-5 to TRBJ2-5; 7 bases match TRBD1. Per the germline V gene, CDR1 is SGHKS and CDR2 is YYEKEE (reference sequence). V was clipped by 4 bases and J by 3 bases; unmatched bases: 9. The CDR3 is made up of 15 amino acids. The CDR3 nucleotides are TGTGCCAGCAGCCCAGGGGGTACGAGTGAAGAGACCCAGTACTTC. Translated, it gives CASSPGGTSEETQYF.

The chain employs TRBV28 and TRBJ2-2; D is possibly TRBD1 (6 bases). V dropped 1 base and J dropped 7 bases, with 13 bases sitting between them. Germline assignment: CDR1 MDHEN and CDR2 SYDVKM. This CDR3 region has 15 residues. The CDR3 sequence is CASSLSGTKDGELFF. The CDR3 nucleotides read TGTGCCAGCAGTTTATCCGGGACAAAAGACGGGGAGCTGTTTTTT.

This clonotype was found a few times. The CDR3 here is CASKYGASGYTF. CDR3 nucleotides: TGTGCCAGCAAGTACGGGGCAAGTGGCTACACCTTC. The V gene is TRBV2, the J gene TRBJ1-2; TRBD1 might be the D (5 bases). V lost 7 bases and J 7 bases, leaving 13 bases between the germline ends. CDR1 and CDR2 from the germline V gene are SNHLY and FYNNEI. This CDR3 contains 12 residues.

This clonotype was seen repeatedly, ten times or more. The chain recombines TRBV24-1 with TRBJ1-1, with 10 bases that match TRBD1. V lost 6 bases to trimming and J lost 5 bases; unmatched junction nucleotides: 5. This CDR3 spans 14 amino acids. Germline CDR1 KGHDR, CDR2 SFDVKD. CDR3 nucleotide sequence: TGTGCCACCAGTCCCGGGACAGGGGCGACTGAAGCTTTCTTT. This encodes CATSPGTGATEAFF.

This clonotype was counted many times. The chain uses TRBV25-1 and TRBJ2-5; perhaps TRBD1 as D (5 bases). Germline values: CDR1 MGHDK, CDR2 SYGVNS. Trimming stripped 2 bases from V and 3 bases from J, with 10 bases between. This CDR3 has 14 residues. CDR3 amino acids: CASSETQGKETQYF. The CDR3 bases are TGTGCCAGCAGTGAAACCCAGGGTAAAGAGACCCAGTACTTC.

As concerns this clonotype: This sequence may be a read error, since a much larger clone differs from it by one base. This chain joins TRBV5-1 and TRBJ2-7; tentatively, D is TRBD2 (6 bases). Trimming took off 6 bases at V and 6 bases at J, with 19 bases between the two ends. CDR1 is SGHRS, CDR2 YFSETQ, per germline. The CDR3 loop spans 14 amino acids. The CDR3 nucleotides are TGCGCCAGCAACGGCGGGATAGGGAAGGGCGAGCAGTACTTC. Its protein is CASNGGIGKGEQYF.

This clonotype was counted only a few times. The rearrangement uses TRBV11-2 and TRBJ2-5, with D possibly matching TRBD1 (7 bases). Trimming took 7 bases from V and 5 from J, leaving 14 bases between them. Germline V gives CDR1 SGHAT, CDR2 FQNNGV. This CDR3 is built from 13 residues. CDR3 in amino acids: CASTTRGVETQYF. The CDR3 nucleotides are TGTGCCAGCACCACCAGGGGGGTGGAGACCCAGTACTTC.

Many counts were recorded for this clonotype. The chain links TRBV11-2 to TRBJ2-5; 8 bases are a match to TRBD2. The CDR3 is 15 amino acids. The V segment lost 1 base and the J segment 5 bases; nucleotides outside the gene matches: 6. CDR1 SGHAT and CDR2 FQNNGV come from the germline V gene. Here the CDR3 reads CASSLGVAGSETQYF. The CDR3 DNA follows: TGTGCCAGCAGCTTAGGTGTAGCGGGAAGCGAGACCCAGTACTTC.

The CDR3 reads CACSSGHETQYF. The DNA of the CDR3 is TGTGCCTGCAGTTCTGGGCACGAGACCCAGTACTTC. The rearrangement joins TRBV30 to TRBJ2-5, with D hard to call. The CDR3 consists of 12 residues. Trimming shortened V by 6 bases and J by 5 bases, and 13 bases separated the two germline ends. Germline CDR1 and CDR2: GTSNPN and SVGIG (reference sequence).

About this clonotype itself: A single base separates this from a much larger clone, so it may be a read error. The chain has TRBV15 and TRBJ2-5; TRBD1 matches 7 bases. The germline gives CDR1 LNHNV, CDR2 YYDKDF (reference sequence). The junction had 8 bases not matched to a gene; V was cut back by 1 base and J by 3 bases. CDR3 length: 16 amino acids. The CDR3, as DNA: TGTGCCACCAGCAGAGGGACAGGCGAGTACGAAGAGACCCAGTACTTC. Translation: CATSRGTGEYEETQYF.

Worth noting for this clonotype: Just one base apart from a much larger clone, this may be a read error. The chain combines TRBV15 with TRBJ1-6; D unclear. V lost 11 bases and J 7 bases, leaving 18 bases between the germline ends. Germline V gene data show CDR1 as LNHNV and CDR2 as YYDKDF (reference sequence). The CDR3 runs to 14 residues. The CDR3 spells CAARVLEGNSPLHF. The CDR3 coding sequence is TGTGCCGCCCGGGTTTTGGAGGGAAATTCACCCCTCCACTTT.

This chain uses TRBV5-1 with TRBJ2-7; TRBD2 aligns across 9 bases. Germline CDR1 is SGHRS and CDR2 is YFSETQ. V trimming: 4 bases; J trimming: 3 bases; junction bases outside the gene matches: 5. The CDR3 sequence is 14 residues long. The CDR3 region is CASSAGGAIYEQYF. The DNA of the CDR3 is TGCGCCAGCAGCGCGGGGGGGGCAATCTACGAGCAGTACTTC.

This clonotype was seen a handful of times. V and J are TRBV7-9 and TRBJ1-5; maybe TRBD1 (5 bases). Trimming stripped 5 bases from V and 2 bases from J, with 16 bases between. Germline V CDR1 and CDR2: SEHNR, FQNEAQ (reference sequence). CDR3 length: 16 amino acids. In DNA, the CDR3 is TGTGCCAGCAGCAAACCCGGAGGGGACGGCAATCAGCCCCAGCATTTT. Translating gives CASSKPGGDGNQPQHF.